Listed here are 14 T cell receptor beta chains from one sample, sequenced in a study of CD8+ T cells in alopecia areata. Extracted from the samples, RNA was reverse transcribed into cDNA to serve as the sequencing template. TCRdb's table, derived via immunoSEQ multiplex PCR, lists solely in-frame clones and lacks some. The data contain some 110,000 clones, about 60% of them seen just once; the ten biggest clones take up approximately 3%. The sample was CD4+ T cells sorted from blood. The receptors derive from a human donor in good health.

The rearrangement joins TRBV19 to TRBJ2-1, with D possibly being TRBD2 (5 bases). Germline V gene data show CDR1 as LNHDA and CDR2 as SQIVND (reference sequence). Trimming shortened V by 0 bases and J by 14 bases, and 14 bases separated the two germline ends. This CDR3 has 13 amino acids. The CDR3 region is CASSIDHRGREFF. The CDR3, as DNA: TGTGCCAGTAGTATAGATCACCGGGGAAGAGAGTTCTTC. The variable domain in full, with the rest retrieved from reference TRBV19 and TRBJ2-1, is DGGITQSPKYLFRKEGQNVTLSCEQNLNHDAMYWYRQDPGQGLRLIYYSQIVNDFQKGDIAEGYSVSREKKESFPLTVTSAQKNPTAFYLCASSIDHRGREFFGPGTRLTVL.

The rearrangement uses TRBV30 and TRBJ2-3; TRBD2 might be the D (6 bases). With 1 base removed from V and 10 bases from J, the gap between germline ends came to 9 bases. Germline assignment: CDR1 GTSNPN and CDR2 SVGIG (reference sequence). The CDR3 runs 11 residues. The CDR3 sequence: CAWSGDSAQYF. The CDR3 bases are TGTGCCTGGAGTGGGGACTCGGCGCAGTATTTT.

This rearrangement joins TRBV6-6 to TRBJ1-2; TRBD1 is a possible D gene (5 bases). V shed 1 base and J shed 4 bases, with 13 bases lying between them. The CDR3 has 15 amino acids. CDR1 MNHNY and CDR2 SVGAGI come from the germline V gene (reference sequence). The CDR3 loop reads CASSYLGDSSYGYTF. For the CDR3, the DNA is TGTGCCAGCAGTTACTTGGGGGATTCTAGCTATGGCTACACCTTC.

The chain has TRBV4-1 and TRBJ2-1, with TRBD2 matching 9 bases. This CDR3 spans 15 amino acids. Germline CDR1 is MGHRA and CDR2 is YSYEKL. V trimming: 1 base; J trimming: 10 bases; junction bases outside the gene matches: 8. The CDR3: CASSQVARGGQEQFF. Here the CDR3 DNA reads TGCGCCAGCAGCCAAGTCGCGCGGGGGGGCCAAGAGCAGTTCTTC.

This chain links TRBV5-1 with TRBJ2-7; D tentatively fits TRBD1 or TRBD2 (6 bases each). The V end lost 5 bases, the J end lost 4 bases, and 19 bases lay between the germline ends. The CDR3 extends over 15 amino acids. The germline gives CDR1 SGHRS, CDR2 YFSETQ. The CDR3 reads CASSYSTSRGYEQYF. In DNA form, the CDR3 reads TGCGCCAGCAGTTACTCAACTAGCAGGGGATACGAGCAGTACTTC.

The chain uses TRBV5-1 and TRBJ2-2, with D possibly being TRBD1 (6 bases). Trimming removed 1 base at V and 2 bases at J, with 9 bases between. The CDR3 consists of 15 residues. Germline V CDR1 and CDR2: SGHRS, YFSETQ. For the CDR3, the DNA is TGCGCCAGCAGCTTGCCAGGGGCAAACACCGGGGAGCTGTTTTTT. Translation: CASSLPGANTGELFF.

This chain joins TRBV29-1 and TRBJ1-2; 11 bases are a match to TRBD1. Germline CDR1 reads SQVTM; CDR2 reads ANQGSEA. Germline trimming cut 7 bases from V and 3 bases from J; bases unmatched to any gene: 7. The CDR3 consists of 14 residues. Here the CDR3 DNA reads TGCAGCGCTGGACAGGGGGCGGGTGACTATGGCTACACCTTC. Its translation is CSAGQGAGDYGYTF.

The genes are TRBV25-1 and TRBJ1-1; D not certain. With 1 base removed from V and 2 bases from J, the gap between germline ends came to 11 bases. CDR1 MGHDK and CDR2 SYGVNS come from the germline V gene. The CDR3 sequence is 15 residues long. CDR3 protein: CASSESGPGNTEAFF. In DNA, the CDR3 is TGTGCCAGCAGTGAATCCGGGCCAGGCAACACTGAAGCTTTCTTT. Full variable domain (missing parts from reference TRBV25-1 and TRBJ1-1): EADIYQTPRYLVIGTGKKITLECSQTMGHDKMYWYQQDPGMELHLIHYSYGVNSTEKGDLSSESTVSRIRTEHFPLTLESARPSHTSQYLCASSESGPGNTEAFFGQGTRLTVV.

The gene calls are TRBV30 and TRBJ1-6; no reliable D call. Deletions cut 0 bases from V and 10 bases from J, with 7 bases between. Germline V gene lookup returns CDR1 GTSNPN and CDR2 SVGIG (reference sequence). CDR3 length: 12 amino acids. The CDR3 loop is CAWSVNASPLHF. CDR3 DNA: TGTGCCTGGAGTGTGAACGCCTCACCCCTCCACTTT.

The chain employs TRBV30 and TRBJ2-3; 11 bases map to TRBD2. Germline V CDR1 and CDR2: GTSNPN, SVGIG (reference sequence). The CDR3 runs to 16 residues. V shed 0 bases, J shed 2 bases, and the junction held 4 bases outside the gene matches. In nucleotides, the CDR3 is TGTGCCTGGAGTGTATTTAGCGGGGGGGCCACAGATACGCAGTATTTT. Its protein product is CAWSVFSGGATDTQYF.

This clone was observed a handful of times. The V call is TRBV20-1, the J call TRBJ2-7; a possible D gene is TRBD2 (6 bases). V dropped 7 bases and J dropped 2 bases, with 9 bases sitting between them. Looked up from germline, CDR1 is DFQATT and CDR2 is SNEGSKA (reference sequence). The CDR3 is made up of 11 amino acids. The CDR3: CSGGGAYEQYF. The DNA of the CDR3 is TGCAGTGGTGGAGGGGCCTACGAGCAGTACTTC.

The chain recombines TRBV9 with TRBJ2-6; D gene ambiguous. The CDR3 runs to 13 residues. Trimming shortened V by 6 bases and J by 4 bases, and 8 bases separated the two germline ends. The V gene's germline CDR1 is SGDLS and CDR2 YYNGEE. CDR3 nucleotide sequence: TGTGCCAGCAACACACCGGGGGCCAACGTCCTGACTTTC. It encodes CASNTPGANVLTF.

The rearrangement joins TRBV10-3 to TRBJ2-5, with 9 bases that match TRBD1. J lost 3 bases, V lost 8 bases, and 7 bases had no gene match. This CDR3 contains 14 residues. Germline CDR1 is ENHRY and CDR2 is SYGVKD. This chain's CDR3 is CAISRWDREETQYF. CDR3 coding DNA: TGTGCCATCTCACGCTGGGACAGGGAAGAGACCCAGTACTTC.

J is TRBJ2-3 and V is TRBV18; 10 bases align to TRBD2. V shed 3 bases, J shed 10 bases, and the junction held 1 base outside the gene matches. The CDR3 is 12 amino acids. The germline CDR1 and CDR2 sequences are KGHSH and LQKENI. The CDR3 sequence is CASSPGTSAQYF. The CDR3 DNA reads TGTGCCAGCTCACCGGGGACTAGCGCGCAGTATTTT.